A single sample gave rise to the 17 T cell receptor beta chains below, sequenced in a study of T cells of healthy individuals. TCRdb processed the 5' RACE reads anew with MiXCR; each CDR3 protein has one entry. The top ten hold around 6.5% of the sample, which has about 100,000 distinct CDR3 sequences, approximately 15% seen once. These receptors all come from a human donor in good health.

This clonotype has a count of ten or more. The rearrangement links TRBV19 to TRBJ1-5; D is uncertain. The CDR3 extends over 13 amino acids. Germline V gene lookup returns CDR1 LNHDA and CDR2 SQIVND (reference sequence). Trimming stripped 3 bases from V and 5 bases from J, with 8 bases between. CDR3 in amino acids: CASSIGRDQPQHF. The CDR3 DNA follows: TGTGCCAGTAGTATTGGTCGGGATCAGCCCCAGCATTTT.

This clonotype was counted at least ten times. This chain links TRBV5-1 with TRBJ2-7; D unresolved. With 3 bases removed from V and 1 base from J, the gap between germline ends came to 20 bases. CDR1 and CDR2 (germline): SGHRS, YFSETQ. CDR3 length: 17 amino acids. CDR3 coding DNA: TGCGCCAGCAGCTCGACCACACCCAAAGGCCCTTCCTACGAGCAGTACTTC. Translating gives CASSSTTPKGPSYEQYF.

The chain recombines TRBV5-1 with TRBJ2-1; D ambiguous. CDR3 length equals 17 residues. Germline V gene lookup returns CDR1 SGHRS and CDR2 YFSETQ. V was clipped by 0 bases and J by 2 bases, with 15 bases between them. CDR3 in DNA: TGCGCCAGCAGCTTGGAGGGATCCGGGCTTGCCTACAATGAGCAGTTCTTC. Its translation is CASSLEGSGLAYNEQFF.

This chain joins TRBV5-1 and TRBJ1-1, with TRBD1 as a possible D gene (6 bases). The CDR3 extends over 14 amino acids. CDR1 SGHRS and CDR2 YFSETQ come from the germline V gene. The V end was cut by 2 bases, the J end by 1 base, with 9 bases between. This CDR3 is CASSFGQPNTEAFF. In nucleotides, the CDR3 is TGCGCCAGCAGCTTTGGACAGCCGAACACTGAAGCTTTCTTT. The variable domain in full, completed from reference TRBV5-1 and TRBJ1-1, reads KAGVTQTPRYLIKTRGQQVTLSCSPISGHRSVSWYQQTPGQGLQFLFEYFSETQRNKGNFPGRFSGRQFSNSRSEMNVSTLELGDSALYLCASSFGQPNTEAFFGQGTRLTVV.

CDR3 protein: CATPLGGRETQYF. The CDR3 coding sequence is TGTGCCACCCCGTTGGGGGGACGGGAGACCCAGTACTTC. V and J are TRBV6-2 or TRBV6-3 and TRBJ2-5, with D maybe TRBD2 (6 bases). The CDR3 contains 13 residues. The V end was cut by 10 bases, the J end by 5 bases, with 17 bases between. The germline V gene encodes CDR1 MNHEY and CDR2 SVGEGT.

The chain has TRBV28 and TRBJ2-7, with 8 positions matching TRBD2. J was trimmed by 3 bases and V by 8 bases; bases with no gene match: 9. Germline V lookup: CDR1 MDHEN, CDR2 SYDVKM. The CDR3 is 14 amino acids. CDR3 bases: TGTGCCAGCGGGCGGGAGGTCGCTAACTACGAGCAGTACTTC. It specifies CASGREVANYEQYF.

The genes are TRBV20-1 and TRBJ2-5, with D hard to call. This CDR3 has 10 amino acids. Germline CDR1 reads DFQATT; CDR2 reads SNEGSKA (reference sequence). The CDR3 loop reads CSALGETQYF. CDR3 nucleotide sequence: TGCAGCGCCCTTGGGGAGACCCAGTACTTC.

This clonotype was detected only a few times. The chain joins TRBV4-3 to TRBJ2-4; 7 bases are shared with TRBD2. CDR1 is LGHNA, CDR2 YSLEER, per germline. The CDR3 runs to 17 residues. Unmatched junction bases numbered 13, after V lost 4 bases and J lost 4 bases. The CDR3 DNA reads TGCGCCAGCAGCCCGCAAGTAGGCGGGAGTGGGAAAAACATTCAGTACTTC. Amino acid sequence: CASSPQVGGSGKNIQYF.

The chain's CDR3 is CSARDSGNPSYNEQFF. CDR3 DNA: TGCAGTGCTAGGGATAGCGGGAACCCCTCCTACAATGAGCAGTTCTTC. The chain uses TRBV20-1 and TRBJ2-1; 8 nucleotides line up with TRBD2. The CDR3 is made up of 16 amino acids. V lost 3 bases to trimming and J lost 0 bases; unmatched junction nucleotides: 7. Germline V gene sequence: CDR1 DFQATT, CDR2 SNEGSKA (reference sequence).

This clonotype was recorded many times. The chain has TRBV11-2 and TRBJ2-5; TRBD2 might be the D (5 bases). Germline CDR1 SGHAT, CDR2 FQNNGV. The CDR3 runs 15 residues. Trimming removed 4 bases at V and 2 bases at J, with 14 bases between. The CDR3 loop is CASSWHWGEQETQYF. The CDR3 coding sequence is TGTGCCAGCAGCTGGCACTGGGGAGAGCAAGAGACCCAGTACTTC.

The chain links TRBV27 to TRBJ1-6; maybe TRBD1 (6 bases). Trimming removed 5 bases from V and 7 bases from J, with 24 bases in between. The CDR3 length is 18 residues. Looked up from germline, CDR1 is MNHEY and CDR2 is SMNVEV (reference sequence). The chain's CDR3 is CASSVVVGSGQPNSPLHF. The CDR3 nucleotides read TGTGCCAGCAGTGTCGTCGTAGGCTCCGGACAGCCCAATTCACCCCTCCACTTT.

This chain connects TRBV12-3 or TRBV12-4 to TRBJ2-2; D gene uncertain. The germline V and J ends were trimmed by 2 bases and 0 bases, with 7 bases remaining between them. This CDR3 contains 15 residues. CDR3 sequence (DNA): TGTGCCAGCAGTTTAAGTTCCACGAACACCGGGGAGCTGTTTTTT. It codes for CASSLSSTNTGELFF.

The rearrangement uses TRBV29-1 and TRBJ2-7; 12 bases are a match to TRBD1. This CDR3 comprises 14 residues. Germline loops: CDR1 SQVTM, CDR2 ANQGSEA. V shed 5 bases and J 6 bases; nucleotides not matched to a gene: 8. The CDR3 region is CSVTGQGAFVEQYF. DNA for the CDR3: TGCAGCGTTACGGGACAGGGGGCGTTCGTCGAGCAGTACTTC.

The chain uses TRBV7-3 and TRBJ2-3; no firm D call. Per germline, CDR1 SGHTA and CDR2 FQGTGA. Trimming left V 5 bases short and J 2 bases short, with 14 bases between. This CDR3 has 15 amino acids. CDR3 loop: CASSNLPGLTDTQYF. The CDR3 nucleotides read TGTGCCAGCAGCAACCTCCCCGGCCTCACAGATACGCAGTATTTT.

This chain uses TRBV9 with TRBJ1-6; unclear D gene. Deletions cut 0 bases from V and 8 bases from J, with 12 bases between. The germline gives CDR1 SGDLS, CDR2 YYNGEE. The CDR3 spans 15 residues. Here the CDR3 reads CASSVGQAKDSPLHF. Written as DNA, the CDR3 is TGTGCCAGCAGCGTAGGGCAGGCGAAGGATTCACCCCTCCACTTT.

This chain links TRBV18 with TRBJ2-1; D not certain. The CDR3 totals 15 residues. Germline CDR1 reads KGHSH; CDR2 reads LQKENI. Trimming removed 2 bases at V and 8 bases at J, with 16 bases between. The CDR3 here is CASSPGNLRKDEQFF. CDR3 DNA sequence: TGTGCCAGCTCACCAGGGAATTTAAGAAAGGATGAGCAGTTCTTC.

This clonotype was seen at least ten times. The V call is TRBV2, the J call TRBJ2-5; possible D gene TRBD2, 5 bases. Trimming left V 4 bases short and J 4 bases short, with 10 bases between. This CDR3 comprises 13 residues. Germline lookup yields CDR1 SNHLY and CDR2 FYNNEI. The CDR3 bases are TGTGCCAGCAGTGGGGAGCAGTCAGAGACCCAGTACTTC. It encodes CASSGEQSETQYF.